These 30 T cell receptor beta chains were all obtained from the same sample, sequenced in a study of regulatory T cells in long-lasting Graves disease. The sample's time point: newly diagnosed GD, antithyroid drugs for less than 3 months. Isolated PBMC RNA provided the starting material for the TCR library. TCR beta libraries were built with iRepertoire HTBI primers and Arm-PCR of CDR3 regions. TCRdb recomputed calls from the multiplex PCR reads with MiXCR, one row per CDR3 protein. The sample includes 200,000 to 250,000 distinct CDR3 sequences, roughly 19% of them seen just once. Another study also made use of these data, one on T cells in Graves' hyperthyroidism and ophthalmopathy.

Sequencing was performed on peripheral blood mononuclear cells (PBMCs), taken at new diagnosis, from a patient treated with antithyroid drugs. The receptors stem from a woman in her twenties or thirties with Graves disease.

This clonotype was detected ten times or more. V is TRBV6-1 and J is TRBJ1-1; a possible D gene is TRBD1 (6 bases). The CDR3 is 14 residues long. Germline V CDR1 and CDR2: MNHNS, SASEGT. With 2 bases removed from V and 4 bases from J, the gap between germline ends came to 11 bases. Here the CDR3 DNA reads TGTGCCAGCAGTGAAAGGGGGGGGGGCACTGAAGCTTTCTTT. Translation gives CASSERGGGTEAFF.

The J gene is TRBJ2-2, the V gene TRBV11-2; D remains unclear. V lost 5 bases, J lost 0 bases, and 19 bases lay in between. The length of the CDR3 is 18 residues. From germline, CDR1 is SGHAT and CDR2 FQNNGV. The CDR3 coding sequence is TGTGCCAGCAGCCAAGATTCCCCTTTTTATTCGAACACCGGGGAGCTGTTTTTT. Its protein is CASSQDSPFYSNTGELFF. Full variable domain (outside the CDR3, taken from reference TRBV11-2 and TRBJ2-2): EAGVAQSPRYKIIEKRQSVAFWCNPISGHATLYWYQQILGQGPKLLIQFQNNGVVDDSQLPKDRFSAERLKGVDSTLKIQPAKLEDSAVYLCASSQDSPFYSNTGELFFGEGSRLTVL.

This clonotype was seen many times. V usage is TRBV20-1 and J usage is TRBJ2-1; D call uncertain. V was pared by 1 base and J by 6 bases, with 13 bases between. CDR3 size: 14 residues. Germline V gives CDR1 DFQATT, CDR2 SNEGSKA (reference sequence). The CDR3 coding sequence is TGCAGTGCTAGAGGGGCCTGGGATGGCAATGAGCAGTTCTTC. Its protein product is CSARGAWDGNEQFF.

This clonotype was recorded many times. CDR3 sequence reads: CASSLGPPGQGGSYEQYF. The CDR3 bases are TGTGCCAGCAGCTTAGGCCCCCCCGGACAGGGGGGCTCCTACGAGCAGTACTTC. This chain connects TRBV7-2 to TRBJ2-7; 10 nucleotides match TRBD1. J gave up 0 bases and V 1 base, and 9 bases lay outside the gene matches. The CDR3 runs to 18 residues. Germline V gene sequence: CDR1 SGHTA, CDR2 FQGNSA.

This clonotype was counted at least ten times. The chain has TRBV20-1 and TRBJ2-2; D may be TRBD1 (6 bases). The CDR3 consists of 12 residues. V dropped 7 bases and J dropped 5 bases, with 11 bases sitting between them. Germline V CDR1 and CDR2: DFQATT, SNEGSKA (reference sequence). Here the CDR3 reads CSVPQGTGELFF. DNA of the CDR3: TGCAGTGTCCCCCAGGGGACCGGGGAGCTGTTTTTT.

Note on this clonotype: It differs at one base from a far larger clone, so likely a read error. V and J are TRBV2 and TRBJ2-1, with D hard to call. With 6 bases removed from V and 1 base from J, the gap between germline ends came to 13 bases. From germline, CDR1 is SNHLY and CDR2 FYNNEI. The length of the CDR3 is 15 residues. The CDR3 region is CASRLNAGSYNEQFF. For the CDR3, the DNA is TGTGCCAGCAGGCTGAACGCCGGATCCTACAATGAGCAGTTCTTC.

This clonotype was detected ten times or more. The chain links TRBV3-1 to TRBJ2-3; 15 bases fit TRBD2. The CDR3 loop spans 14 amino acids. From germline, CDR1 is LGHDT and CDR2 YNNKEL (reference sequence). Trimming at V came to 4 bases and at J to 15 bases, leaving 8 bases not matched to a gene. The CDR3 protein is CASSLRTSGRGNYF. CDR3 sequence (DNA): TGTGCCAGCAGCCTTCGGACTAGCGGGAGGGGGAATTATTTT.

This clonotype was counted many times. A junction end diverges from the germline sequence, so it may reflect a read error. This rearrangement joins TRBV6-5 to TRBJ2-7, with TRBD1 matching over 8 bases. This CDR3 region has 15 residues. Germline V CDR1 and CDR2: MNHEY, SVGAGI. The CDR3 DNA is TGTGCCAGCAGTTCGCCGACAGGGGCAGCCTACAAGCAGTACTTC. It encodes CASSSPTGAAYKQYF.

This clonotype was observed at least ten times. V and J are TRBV28 and TRBJ1-6; TRBD1 aligns across 7 bases. Germline trimming cut 7 bases from V and 10 bases from J; bases unmatched to any gene: 16. CDR1 is MDHEN and CDR2 is SYDVKM in the germline V gene. The CDR3 spans 16 residues. The chain's CDR3 is CASTPAGARGVSPLHF. CDR3 nucleotides: TGTGCCAGCACTCCCGCCGGGGCCAGGGGGGTATCACCCCTCCACTTT.

This clonotype has at least ten counts. The chain is built from TRBV28 and TRBJ1-1, with no clear D. V lost 5 bases and J lost 3, with 10 bases in between. The CDR3 length is 13 residues. CDR1 MDHEN and CDR2 SYDVKM come from the germline V gene. CDR3 sequence: CASSPPGDTEAFF. The DNA for the CDR3 is TGTGCCAGCAGTCCACCCGGGGACACTGAAGCTTTCTTT.

This clonotype has a count of ten or more. The chain's CDR3 is CASSFRSSYNSPLHF. The CDR3 DNA reads as TGTGCCAGCAGCTTCCGGAGCTCCTATAATTCACCCCTCCACTTT. The V and J genes are TRBV11-3 and TRBJ1-6; D call uncertain. V gave up 3 bases and J gave up 0 bases, with 6 bases separating them. This CDR3 region has 15 residues. Germline V CDR1 and CDR2: SGHNT, YENEEA.

The table lists this clonotype with many counts. The rearrangement joins TRBV28 to TRBJ1-5, with 9 bases that match TRBD1. This CDR3 contains 14 residues. Trimming removed 2 bases from V and 4 bases from J; junction bases left unmatched: 0. CDR1 MDHEN and CDR2 SYDVKM come from the germline V gene. The CDR3 coding sequence is TGTGCCAGCAGTTTAGGACAGGGGAATCAGCCCCAGCATTTT. Its translation is CASSLGQGNQPQHF.

The chain links TRBV11-2 to TRBJ2-5, with D uncertain. CDR1 SGHAT and CDR2 FQNNGV come from the germline V gene. The CDR3 extends over 14 amino acids. The ends were cut back, 5 bases at V and 5 bases at J, with 15 bases in the middle. DNA for the CDR3: TGTGCCAGCAGCACGCCGACGGCCCGGGAGACCCAGTACTTC. Its protein product is CASSTPTARETQYF.

This clonotype has at least ten counts. The genes are TRBV12-3 or TRBV12-4 and TRBJ1-4; D perhaps matches TRBD1 (5 bases). Trimming left V 3 bases short and J 3 bases short, with 14 bases between. This CDR3 is 16 amino acids long. CDR3 bases: TGTGCCAGCAGTTTGTTCATCGGGGCGGCTAATGAAAAACTGTTTTTT. Its protein is CASSLFIGAANEKLFF.

This rearrangement joins TRBV5-6 to TRBJ2-1; 8 nucleotides align to TRBD2. This CDR3 has 18 amino acids. In germline, CDR1 is SGHDT, CDR2 YYEEEE. V was clipped by 0 bases and J by 2 bases; unmatched bases: 10. The CDR3 sequence: CASSLGSSSGTTYNEQFF. The CDR3 nucleotides read TGTGCCAGCAGCTTGGGGTCGAGTAGCGGGACGACCTACAATGAGCAGTTCTTC.

This clonotype has a count of ten or more. V is TRBV14 and J is TRBJ1-6, with D perhaps TRBD1 (6 bases). This CDR3 region has 15 residues. The V gene's germline CDR1 is SGHDN and CDR2 FVKESK. Deletions cut 5 bases from V and 5 bases from J, with 13 bases between. CDR3: CASSVRQGNNSPLHF. CDR3 sequence (DNA): TGTGCCAGCAGCGTTCGCCAGGGGAATAATTCACCCCTCCACTTT.

V and J are TRBV28 and TRBJ2-7; perhaps TRBD2 as D (6 bases). The CDR3 length is 14 residues. The V and J ends lost 8 bases and 1 base respectively, with 15 bases between them. Germline V gene sequence: CDR1 MDHEN, CDR2 SYDVKM. The CDR3 protein is CASLTRNPSYEQYF. The CDR3 coding sequence is TGTGCCAGCCTGACTAGAAACCCGTCCTACGAGCAGTACTTC.

This clonotype has at least ten counts. The rearrangement uses TRBV3-1 and TRBJ2-5; D is uncertain. This CDR3 is 13 amino acids long. V lost 5 bases, J lost 3 bases, and 10 bases lay in between. The germline gives CDR1 LGHDT, CDR2 YNNKEL (reference sequence). Here the CDR3 DNA reads TGTGCCAGCAGCACCTTTCAAGAAGAGACCCAGTACTTC. It translates to CASSTFQEETQYF.

In this sample, this clonotype turned up many times. The CDR3 sequence is CASSRNRGPHEQYF. The DNA of the CDR3 is TGTGCCAGCAGCCGGAACAGGGGGCCCCACGAGCAGTACTTC. The V gene is TRBV6-1, the J gene TRBJ2-7; 9 bases fit TRBD1. V shed 6 bases, J shed 5 bases, and the junction held 8 bases outside the gene matches. CDR3 length: 14 residues. From germline, CDR1 is MNHNS and CDR2 SASEGT.

Ten or more counts support this clonotype. The chain's CDR3 is CASSWTSGINEQFF. The CDR3 DNA reads as TGTGCCAGCAGCTGGACTAGCGGGATTAATGAGCAGTTCTTC. The genes are TRBV2 and TRBJ2-1; 12 bases are shared with TRBD2. Germline V gene lookup returns CDR1 SNHLY and CDR2 FYNNEI. This CDR3 contains 14 residues. J gave up 7 bases and V 6 bases, and 4 bases lay outside the gene matches.

This clonotype showed up just a few times. The gene calls are TRBV5-1 and TRBJ2-3; 7 positions agree with TRBD2. The CDR3 loop spans 15 amino acids. CDR1 and CDR2 (germline): SGHRS, YFSETQ. The V and J ends lost 4 bases and 0 bases, in that order; junction bases with no gene match: 5. The CDR3 reads CASSTGRPSTDTQYF. The CDR3 DNA reads TGCGCCAGCAGCACCGGGAGGCCTAGCACAGATACGCAGTATTTT.

This clonotype turned up a few times. The chain's CDR3 is CASSLRDSSYGNQPQHF. The CDR3 bases are TGTGCCAGCAGTCTCCGGGACAGCTCATATGGCAATCAGCCCCAGCATTTT. This chain links TRBV28 with TRBJ1-5, with TRBD1 matching 7 bases. Germline V lookup: CDR1 MDHEN, CDR2 SYDVKM. The CDR3 is made up of 17 amino acids. Trimming took 5 bases from V and 2 from J; bases not matched to a gene: 12.

This clonotype was observed a handful of times. The chain couples TRBV15 to TRBJ1-5; D may be TRBD1 (6 bases). V dropped 2 bases and J dropped 0 bases, with 17 bases sitting between them. The CDR3 sequence is 18 residues long. Germline CDR1 reads LNHNV; CDR2 reads YYDKDF (reference sequence). CDR3: CATSRSRADSYSNQPQHF. Written as DNA, the CDR3 is TGTGCCACCAGCAGAAGTCGTGCGGACAGTTATAGCAATCAGCCCCAGCATTTT.

The chain uses TRBV5-6 and TRBJ1-5; D unresolved. The CDR3 length is 14 residues. V lost 2 bases, J lost 4 bases, and 10 bases lay in between. Per the germline V gene, CDR1 is SGHDT and CDR2 is YYEEEE. The CDR3 DNA is TGTGCCAGCAGCTTCATAAACGGAAATCAGCCCCAGCATTTT. Translated: CASSFINGNQPQHF.

As to this clonotype: This CDR3 is missing its conserved last phenylalanine or tryptophan, likely due to a read error. This sequence joins TRBV30 and TRBJ2-7, with unresolved D. The CDR3 is made up of 11 amino acids. The V gene's germline CDR1 is GTSNPN and CDR2 SVGIG (reference sequence). V lost 0 bases and J 6 bases, leaving 6 bases between the germline ends. The CDR3 is CAWSVLREQYS. As DNA, the CDR3 is TGTGCCTGGAGTGTCCTCCGCGAGCAGTACTCC.

This clonotype was counted ten times or more. The gene calls are TRBV19 and TRBJ1-5; D gene ambiguous. Trimming cost V 5 bases and J 0 bases, with 17 bases left between them. The CDR3 sequence is 17 residues long. Germline V lookup: CDR1 LNHDA, CDR2 SQIVND (reference sequence). The CDR3 is CASSPRTGKYSNQPQHF. CDR3 sequence (DNA): TGTGCCAGTAGTCCCCGGACCGGGAAATATAGCAATCAGCCCCAGCATTTT.

This clonotype has ten or more counts. The rearrangement links TRBV11-2 to TRBJ2-3; 10 bases line up with TRBD2. Germline CDR1 SGHAT, CDR2 FQNNGV. The CDR3 extends over 15 amino acids. V shed 5 bases and J 5 bases; nucleotides not matched to a gene: 7. CDR3 amino acids: CASSEAGGRLDTQYF. The CDR3 DNA is TGTGCCAGCAGCGAAGCGGGGGGGAGATTAGATACGCAGTATTTT.

This clonotype has at least ten counts. V and J are TRBV7-9 and TRBJ2-2; D ambiguous. Trimming left V 6 bases short and J 4 bases short, with 6 bases between. Germline CDR1 reads SEHNR; CDR2 reads FQNEAQ (reference sequence). The CDR3 has 12 residues. The CDR3 DNA reads TGTGCCAGCAGGCAGCTCACCGGGGAGCTGTTTTTT. Its translation is CASRQLTGELFF.

This clonotype was picked up many times. This chain uses TRBV28 with TRBJ1-2; a possible D gene is TRBD1 (5 bases). The CDR3 extends over 14 amino acids. Germline V gives CDR1 MDHEN, CDR2 SYDVKM. Between the trimmed V and J ends, which lost 5 bases and 0 bases, there was a span of 10 bases. The CDR3 nucleotides read TGTGCCAGCAGTCGCTGGGGGACTAACTATGGCTACACCTTC. Protein: CASSRWGTNYGYTF.

This clonotype appeared a few times. The chain joins TRBV7-2 to TRBJ2-1, with 10 positions matching TRBD2. The CDR3 sequence is 16 residues long. Germline values: CDR1 SGHTA, CDR2 FQGNSA. J was trimmed by 8 bases and V by 2 bases; bases with no gene match: 9. Here the CDR3 DNA reads TGTGCCAGCAGCTTATTACCGCTAGCGGGGGATGATGAGCAGTTCTTC. It encodes CASSLLPLAGDDEQFF.